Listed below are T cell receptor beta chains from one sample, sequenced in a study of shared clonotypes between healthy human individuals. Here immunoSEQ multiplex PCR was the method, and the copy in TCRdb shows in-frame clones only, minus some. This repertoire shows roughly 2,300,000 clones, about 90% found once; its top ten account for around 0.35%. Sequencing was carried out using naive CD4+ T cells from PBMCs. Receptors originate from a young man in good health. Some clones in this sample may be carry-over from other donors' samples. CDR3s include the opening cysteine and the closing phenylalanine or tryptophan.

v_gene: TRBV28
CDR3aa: CASSLSWGEPYQPQHF

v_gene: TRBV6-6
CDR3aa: CASSSSGSSYNEQFF

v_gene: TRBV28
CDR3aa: CASSLTRAEQFF

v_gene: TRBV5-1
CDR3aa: CASSLMASGSTDTQYF

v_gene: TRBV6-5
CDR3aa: CASSLGQGAIYEQYF

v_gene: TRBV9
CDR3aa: CASRGGPNYGYTF

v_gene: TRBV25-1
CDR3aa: CASSENRGMPREQFF

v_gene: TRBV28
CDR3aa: CASNRLHSNQPQHF

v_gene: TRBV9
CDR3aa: CASSVGPSETYGYTF

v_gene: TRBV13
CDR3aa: CASGWLADHNEQFF

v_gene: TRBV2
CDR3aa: CASSVHQNTEAFF

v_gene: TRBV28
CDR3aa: CASSPPRQGSPDTQYF

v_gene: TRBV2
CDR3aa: CASSERRSGGETEAFF

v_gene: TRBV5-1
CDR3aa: CASSFQAPLNTEAFF

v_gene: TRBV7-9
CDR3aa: CASSSQDRTGSYEQYF

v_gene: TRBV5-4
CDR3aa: CASSPLDRAGNIQYF